Reported below is one T cell receptor beta chain. This record comes from a study of blood T cell repertoires in COVID-19. Across the study: COVID-19 samples, acute and convalescent, were from the United States, Italy and Spain. Sample material is recorded as cDNA or gDNA derived from T cells, B-cell-depleted T cells, or PBMCs.

The CDR3 is 14 residues long. The V and J ends lost 9 bases and 1 base respectively, with 15 bases between them. Germline CDR1 and CDR2: KGHDR and SFDVKD. Study processing details: Amplification from reference gene primers served as the basis for estimated nucleated cell counts. Sequenced by immunoSEQ multiplex PCR; TCRdb stores in-frame clones only, minus some. The V and J calls and clone size come from that table; D and trimming were worked out from the DNA. Of some 150,000 clones in the sample, approximately 84% were seen once. The sequenced sample consisted of peripheral blood. This sequence was found in a man between 65 and 85 years old with acute or convalescent COVID-19. The rearrangement links TRBV24-1 to TRBJ2-7; TRBD1 is a possible D gene (6 bases). This CDR3 reads CATQPGQGSYEQYF. In DNA form, the CDR3 reads TGTGCCACCCAACCGGGGCAGGGGTCCTACGAGCAGTACTTC.